A selection of T cell receptor beta chains follows, all from one sample in a study of blood T cells in healthy people across ages. TCRdb re-derived calls from the 5' RACE reads in MiXCR, one entry per CDR3 protein. The repertoire holds under 1,100,000 distinct CDR3 sequences, about 23% seen once, with about 0.69% in the top ten. These data also formed part of another study, on T cells of mothers and their children.

Sequences were obtained from blood. The receptors here all came from a girl aged 2-10 years in good health. The CDR3 runs from the conserved cysteine through the conserved F or W. The order of the fields is V gene, clone size, J gene, D gene, CDR3 DNA, CDR3 protein. The D gene is left open where the match is weak. Not all rows give a size; the values are once, few, many and, for expanded clones, a class.

TRBV6-2/TRBV6-3	.	TRBJ2-5	.	TGTGCCAGCAGTACGACCCGCCGGGAGACCCAGTACTTC	CASSTTRRETQYF
TRBV12-3/TRBV12-4	few	TRBJ2-1	.	TGTGCCAGCAGAGTATCAGCGGCCGAGAGCTCCTACAATGAGCAGTTCTTC	CASRVSAAESSYNEQFF
TRBV6-2/TRBV6-3	few	TRBJ2-5	.	TGTGCCAGCAGTTACTCGGGGGGAGAAGAGACCCAGTACTTC	CASSYSGGEETQYF
TRBV7-9	few	TRBJ1-1	.	TGTGCCAGCCTCTCTACCGGCCCCGGTGAAGCTTTCTTT	CASLSTGPGEAFF
TRBV6-1	few	TRBJ2-7	.	TGTGCCAGCAGTGAAGCTTGGGCGTCCTACGAGCAGTACTTC	CASSEAWASYEQYF
TRBV6-1	.	TRBJ2-7	TRBD2	TGTGCCAGCAGTGCCCTACTAGCGGGGGGATCCTACGAGCAGTACTTC	CASSALLAGGSYEQYF
TRBV12-3/TRBV12-4	.	TRBJ2-5	.	TGTGCCAGCCGCCACCAAAAGTACCAAGAGACCCAGTACTTC	CASRHQKYQETQYF
TRBV2	.	TRBJ1-2	.	TGTGCCAGCAGTGACATTTACGATGATGGCTACACCTTC	CASSDIYDDGYTF
TRBV7-2	few	TRBJ2-3	.	TGTGCCAGCAGCTTAGGCGAGTGGGAGTATGCAGATACGCAGTATTTT	CASSLGEWEYADTQYF
TRBV20-1	.	TRBJ2-1	TRBD2	TGCAGTGCTTTTCTAGCGGGGGCGATAAATGAGCAGTTCTTC	CSAFLAGAINEQFF
TRBV5-1	.	TRBJ2-5	.	TGCGCCAGCAGCTCTTCCTCTTCCGTGGGAGAGACCCAGTACTTC	CASSSSSSVGETQYF
TRBV20-1	.	TRBJ2-3	.	TGCAGTGCTAGAGGACACCTCGAGGACACAGATACGCAGTATTTT	CSARGHLEDTDTQYF
TRBV5-4	few	TRBJ1-1	.	TGTGCAGGGTATTTGGAACAGGGACTAACTGAAGCTTTCTTT	CAGYLEQGLTEAFF
TRBV5-1	.	TRBJ2-7	TRBD2	TGCGCCAGCAGCTCTCTAGCGGGGAGCTCCTACGGGCAGTACTTC	CASSSLAGSSYGQYF
TRBV5-6	.	TRBJ1-2	.	TGTGCCAGCAGCTTGGAGGACAGTCAGTGGTTCTATGGCTACACCTTC	CASSLEDSQWFYGYTF
TRBV5-1	.	TRBJ2-5	.	TGCGCCAGCAGCTTCTCACGAGTCCAAGAGACCCAGTACTTC	CASSFSRVQETQYF